Presented here are 31 T cell receptor beta chains from one specimen sequenced in a study of T-cell memory formation after mild COVID-19. MiXCR, run by TCRdb on the 5' RACE reads, gives a single entry per CDR3 protein. The table has under 450,000 distinct CDR3 sequences, 13% to 15% seen once; the top ten hold less than 25%. The specimen was PBMCs or a T cell subset sorted from them (not recorded which). The receptors originated from a man younger than 35 who had mild COVID-19 (a few samples of this study predate the infection). Cell type and time point are not known.

This clonotype appeared a few times. This chain uses TRBV7-2 with TRBJ2-2; D ambiguous. The V gene lost 1 base and the J gene lost 4 bases, with 4 bases spanning the gap. This CDR3 spans 13 amino acids. Germline V gene data show CDR1 as SGHTA and CDR2 as FQGNSA. The CDR3 spells CASSLEPTGELFF. Written as DNA, the CDR3 is TGTGCCAGCAGCTTAGAACCCACCGGGGAGCTGTTTTTT.

The table lists this clonotype with a few counts. This chain joins TRBV29-1 and TRBJ2-3; 10 bases line up with TRBD2. J gave up 4 bases and V 6 bases, and 10 bases lay outside the gene matches. Germline CDR1 and CDR2: SQVTM and ANQGSEA. This CDR3 spans 15 amino acids. The CDR3 DNA sequence: TGCAGCGTGCCCATGACTAGCGGGCCGCCAGATACGCAGTATTTT. Translation: CSVPMTSGPPDTQYF.

This clonotype was recorded many times. This rearrangement joins TRBV28 to TRBJ2-5; D is possibly TRBD1 (6 bases). Trimming left V 6 bases short and J 2 bases short, with 13 bases between. This CDR3 is 14 amino acids long. Looked up from germline, CDR1 is MDHEN and CDR2 is SYDVKM. The chain's CDR3 is CASSEGQTQETQYF. DNA of the CDR3: TGTGCCAGCAGCGAGGGACAAACGCAAGAGACCCAGTACTTC.

This chain links TRBV6-5 with TRBJ1-1; TRBD1 matches at 8 bases. Germline loops: CDR1 MNHEY, CDR2 SVGAGI. J lost 6 bases, V lost 4 bases, and 10 bases had no gene match. The CDR3 runs to 15 residues. DNA of the CDR3: TGTGCCAGCAGTTTAGCAGGGGGCGCGGGTGCTGAAGCTTTCTTT. Translating gives CASSLAGGAGAEAFF.

V usage is TRBV12-3 or TRBV12-4 and J usage is TRBJ2-2; 11 bases line up with TRBD1. The length of the CDR3 is 17 residues. V was pared by 2 bases and J by 3 bases, with 5 bases of the junction left unmatched. The CDR3 loop is CASSLFGTGGHTGELFF. CDR3 DNA sequence: TGTGCCAGCAGTTTATTCGGGACAGGGGGTCACACCGGGGAGCTGTTTTTT.

This clonotype was seen more than once but under ten times. The V call is TRBV18, the J call TRBJ1-5; tentative D call: TRBD1 (6 bases). The V end was cut by 2 bases, the J end by 8 bases, with 19 bases between. Germline V gene lookup returns CDR1 KGHSH and CDR2 LQKENI. This CDR3 is 16 amino acids long. The CDR3 DNA follows: TGTGCCAGCTCACCAACCCGGGACATGCCTTCGAAGCCCCAGCATTTT. Its translation: CASSPTRDMPSKPQHF.

This clonotype appeared many times. The rearrangement joins TRBV5-1 to TRBJ2-4; 10 bases are a match to TRBD1. V dropped 1 base and J dropped 4; count of bases not matched to a gene: 8. The CDR3 consists of 17 residues. Germline V gives CDR1 SGHRS, CDR2 YFSETQ. CDR3: CASSLHRDRGVKNIQYF. DNA of the CDR3: TGCGCCAGCAGCTTGCACCGGGACAGGGGCGTAAAAAACATTCAGTACTTC. Combining the CDR3 with reference TRBV5-1 and TRBJ2-4 gives the whole variable domain KAGVTQTPRYLIKTRGQQVTLSCSPISGHRSVSWYQQTPGQGLQFLFEYFSETQRNKGNFPGRFSGRQFSNSRSEMNVSTLELGDSALYLCASSLHRDRGVKNIQYFGAGTRLSVL.

This clonotype was seen a few times. This chain connects TRBV4-3 to TRBJ2-1, with no clear D. The CDR3 covers 17 residues. Looked up from germline, CDR1 is LGHNA and CDR2 is YSLEER. Trimming left V 8 bases short and J 0 bases short, with 20 bases between. As DNA, the CDR3 is TGCGCCAGCTCGAAGGAAAGGCGGACCTTCTCCTACAATGAGCAGTTCTTC. It translates to CASSKERRTFSYNEQFF.

This clonotype was picked up a small number of times. The chain employs TRBV27 and TRBJ1-6; 8 bases fit TRBD1. The CDR3 is 14 amino acids. With 5 bases clipped from V and 10 bases from J, the junction kept 7 bases outside the gene matches. Germline CDR1 and CDR2: MNHEY and SMNVEV (reference sequence). The DNA for the CDR3 is TGTGCCAGCAGTCCGACAGGGGCCGGGTCACCCCTCCACTTT. This encodes CASSPTGAGSPLHF.

The V and J genes are TRBV20-1 and TRBJ1-6; weak D call: TRBD1 (6 bases). The CDR3 has 18 residues. The germline V gene encodes CDR1 DFQATT and CDR2 SNEGSKA (reference sequence). Trimming removed 4 bases from V and 7 bases from J, with 26 bases in between. CDR3 sequence: CSAIWPGDAGFGNSPLHF. The DNA for the CDR3 is TGCAGTGCTATCTGGCCAGGGGACGCCGGTTTTGGGAATTCACCCCTCCACTTT.

The chain couples TRBV20-1 to TRBJ1-2; D is ambiguous. This CDR3 contains 11 residues. Per germline, CDR1 DFQATT and CDR2 SNEGSKA (reference sequence). V lost 6 bases to trimming and J lost 14 bases, with 19 bases between them. The chain's CDR3 is CSAPLDPYLTF. The CDR3 nucleotides are TGCAGTGCCCCGTTAGACCCCTACCTAACCTTC.

This clonotype was detected only a few times. V usage is TRBV28 and J usage is TRBJ2-5; 11 bases line up with TRBD2. This CDR3 comprises 15 residues. V was pared by 6 bases and J by 5 bases, with 8 bases of the junction left unmatched. Per the germline V gene, CDR1 is MDHEN and CDR2 is SYDVKM. CDR3: CASSLTSGGPETQYF. DNA of the CDR3: TGTGCCAGCAGCCTAACTAGCGGGGGTCCGGAGACCCAGTACTTC. Full variable domain (outside the CDR3, taken from reference TRBV28 and TRBJ2-5): DVKVTQSSRYLVKRTGEKVFLECVQDMDHENMFWYRQDPGLGLRLIYFSYDVKMKEKGDIPEGYSVSREKKERFSLILESASTNQTSMYLCASSLTSGGPETQYFGPGTRLLVL.

The V call is TRBV4-2, the J call TRBJ2-1; 9 bases fit TRBD1. CDR3 size: 19 residues. With 3 bases clipped from V and 0 bases from J, the junction kept 12 bases outside the gene matches. From germline, CDR1 is LGHNA and CDR2 YNFKEQ. The CDR3 sequence is CASSHPGTGPESSYNEQFF. In DNA form, the CDR3 reads TGTGCCAGCAGCCATCCCGGGACAGGGCCTGAAAGCTCCTACAATGAGCAGTTCTTC.

This chain links TRBV7-2 with TRBJ1-5; the D is unclear. This CDR3 is built from 15 residues. Germline CDR1 is SGHTA and CDR2 is FQGNSA. Trimming cost V 1 base and J 4 bases, with 11 bases left between them. CDR3 nucleotides: TGTGCCAGCAGCTTAGGGGCGCCTTGGAATCAGCCCCAGCATTTT. It codes for CASSLGAPWNQPQHF.

This rearrangement joins TRBV6-2 or TRBV6-3 to TRBJ2-5; 9 bases fit TRBD2. This CDR3 comprises 14 residues. J was trimmed by 5 bases and V by 7 bases; bases with no gene match: 8. Germline V gene sequence: CDR1 MNHEY, CDR2 SVGEGT. CDR3 residues: CASTMTSGGETQYF. The DNA of the CDR3 is TGTGCCAGCACCATGACTAGCGGTGGGGAGACCCAGTACTTC.

In its sample, this clonotype was seen once. The chain uses TRBV19 and TRBJ1-1; tentative D call: TRBD1 (6 bases). This CDR3 has 16 residues. The germline gives CDR1 LNHDA, CDR2 SQIVND (reference sequence). The V end was cut by 1 base, the J end by 1 base, with 13 bases between. The CDR3 nucleotides are TGTGCCAGTAGTATAGGCAGGGGCCTGGGGAACACTGAAGCTTTCTTT. This gives the protein CASSIGRGLGNTEAFF.

This clonotype was counted between two and nine times. This chain uses TRBV5-1 with TRBJ2-3; a possible D gene is TRBD1 (5 bases). CDR3 length: 15 amino acids. With 5 bases removed from V and 0 bases from J, the gap between germline ends came to 13 bases. The V gene's germline CDR1 is SGHRS and CDR2 YFSETQ. The CDR3 region is CASSSQGTSTDTQYF. The CDR3 nucleotides are TGCGCCAGCAGTTCTCAGGGTACTAGCACAGATACGCAGTATTTT.

The table lists this clonotype with a few counts. J is TRBJ2-7 and V is TRBV19; D remains unclear. The length of the CDR3 is 15 residues. The ends were cut back, 5 bases at V and 0 bases at J, with 14 bases in the middle. Germline V gene lookup returns CDR1 LNHDA and CDR2 SQIVND (reference sequence). The DNA for the CDR3 is TGTGCCAGTAGTCCCAGACGGTCGAGCTCCTACGAGCAGTACTTC. Amino acids: CASSPRRSSSYEQYF.

The CDR3 DNA sequence: TGTGCCAGCAGCCAAGGGGTTCGGACGGCCGAGCAGTACGTC. It translates to CASSQGVRTAEQYV. J is TRBJ2-7 and V is TRBV3-1; D not certain. Germline-derived CDR1 and CDR2 are LGHDT and YNNKEL (reference sequence). The CDR3 sequence is 14 residues long. Between the trimmed V and J ends, which lost 1 base and 6 bases, there was a span of 13 bases.

This clonotype was detected only a few times. V and J are TRBV4-1 and TRBJ2-7, with 9 bases that match TRBD2. The CDR3 is made up of 16 amino acids. From germline, CDR1 is MGHRA and CDR2 YSYEKL. V dropped 1 base and J dropped 5; count of bases not matched to a gene: 9. The CDR3 DNA reads as TGCGCCAGCAGCCAAGTCGTAGCGGGGGCTCTGGACGAGCAGTACTTC. Residues: CASSQVVAGALDEQYF.

The rearrangement joins TRBV4-2 to TRBJ2-3; the match to TRBD2 covers 8 bases. The CDR3 extends over 15 amino acids. V lost 5 bases to trimming and J lost 2 bases; unmatched junction nucleotides: 6. Germline V gives CDR1 LGHNA, CDR2 YNFKEQ. CDR3 protein: CASSTSGGFTDTQYF. The CDR3 DNA reads TGTGCCAGCAGCACAAGCGGGGGATTCACAGATACGCAGTATTTT.

This clonotype was seen a few times. The chain links TRBV20-1 to TRBJ1-1; TRBD1 agrees at 11 bases. V dropped 6 bases and J dropped 5; count of bases not matched to a gene: 5. Germline-derived CDR1 and CDR2 are DFQATT and SNEGSKA (reference sequence). This CDR3 has 13 residues. The CDR3 loop reads CSATDRGRTEAFF. The CDR3 DNA follows: TGCAGTGCCACGGACAGGGGGCGAACTGAAGCTTTCTTT.

This clonotype was seen only a few times. The chain couples TRBV7-2 to TRBJ2-1; D might be TRBD1 (5 bases). Trimming pared 5 bases from V and 4 bases from J, leaving 15 bases between. Germline V CDR1 and CDR2: SGHTA, FQGNSA. This CDR3 region has 15 residues. The CDR3 protein is CASSRARGVYNEQFF. The CDR3 DNA sequence: TGTGCCAGCAGCCGAGCTAGGGGTGTTTACAATGAGCAGTTCTTC. The whole variable domain, filled in from reference TRBV7-2 and TRBJ2-1, reads GAGVSQSPSNKVTEKGKDVELRCDPISGHTALYWYRQSLGQGLEFLIYFQGNSAPDKSGLPSDRFSAERTGGSVSTLTIQRTQQEDSAVYLCASSRARGVYNEQFFGPGTRLTVL.

This clonotype showed up just a few times. This chain connects TRBV12-3 or TRBV12-4 to TRBJ1-2; D is unclear. The CDR3 contains 13 residues. The V end lost 6 bases, the J end lost 4 bases, and 12 bases lay between the germline ends. The CDR3 loop reads CASSPLRSYGYTF. DNA for the CDR3: TGTGCCAGCAGCCCTCTGAGGAGCTATGGCTACACCTTC.

This clonotype was counted many times. The rearrangement links TRBV12-3 or TRBV12-4 to TRBJ2-3; either TRBD1 or TRBD2 may fit D (7 bases each). The length of the CDR3 is 14 residues. Trimming stripped 6 bases from V and 3 bases from J, with 13 bases between. The CDR3, as DNA: TGTGCCAGCAGGGGACAGCGGGGAACAGATACGCAGTATTTT. Translating gives CASRGQRGTDTQYF.

This chain connects TRBV7-9 to TRBJ1-2; D not resolved. V shed 3 bases and J shed 8 bases, with 10 bases lying between them. The germline CDR1 and CDR2 sequences are SEHNR and FQNEAQ (reference sequence). The CDR3 totals 12 residues. CDR3 loop: CASSFFDWGYTF. The CDR3, as DNA: TGTGCCAGCAGCTTTTTCGATTGGGGCTACACCTTC.

The chain carries TRBV10-3 and TRBJ1-1, with D uncertain. The CDR3 loop spans 13 amino acids. The V gene's germline CDR1 is ENHRY and CDR2 SYGVKD. V gave up 2 bases and J gave up 2 bases, with 6 bases separating them. The CDR3 here is CAISERENTEAFF. The CDR3, as DNA: TGTGCCATCAGTGAGAGGGAAAACACTGAAGCTTTCTTT.

This clonotype was recorded at least ten times. The rearrangement uses TRBV4-1 and TRBJ2-3; tentatively, D is TRBD1 or TRBD2 (6 bases each). Deletions cut 0 bases from V and 3 bases from J, with 22 bases between. Germline lookup yields CDR1 MGHRA and CDR2 YSYEKL. The CDR3 is 19 residues long. CDR3: CASSQEQRTGAGATDTQYF. The CDR3 DNA follows: TGCGCCAGCAGCCAAGAACAGAGGACGGGGGCGGGTGCGACAGATACGCAGTATTTT.

The chain uses TRBV20-1 and TRBJ2-1; 12 nucleotides agree with TRBD1. The CDR3 is 12 residues long. V was clipped by 3 bases and J by 11 bases; unmatched bases: 2. Germline V lookup: CDR1 DFQATT, CDR2 SNEGSKA (reference sequence). The chain's CDR3 is CSASRDRGQQFF. CDR3 nucleotide sequence: TGCAGTGCTAGCCGGGACAGGGGGCAGCAGTTCTTC.

This clonotype appeared a few times. V and J are TRBV6-1 and TRBJ1-5, with D uncertain. Germline CDR1 and CDR2: MNHNS and SASEGT. V gave up 1 base and J gave up 0 bases, with 22 bases separating them. CDR3 length: 20 residues. The CDR3 reads CASSEVSVRLRDYSNQPQHF. DNA of the CDR3: TGTGCCAGCAGTGAAGTTTCGGTACGGCTACGGGATTATAGCAATCAGCCCCAGCATTTT.

The rearrangement uses TRBV29-1 and TRBJ2-7; tentative D call: TRBD2 (6 bases). Germline CDR1 is SQVTM and CDR2 is ANQGSEA. The CDR3 loop spans 12 amino acids. V was shortened by 6 bases and J by 5 bases, with 14 bases between the two germline ends. This CDR3 reads CSVEGARNEQYF. The CDR3 DNA reads as TGCAGCGTGGAGGGCGCCAGAAACGAGCAGTACTTC.